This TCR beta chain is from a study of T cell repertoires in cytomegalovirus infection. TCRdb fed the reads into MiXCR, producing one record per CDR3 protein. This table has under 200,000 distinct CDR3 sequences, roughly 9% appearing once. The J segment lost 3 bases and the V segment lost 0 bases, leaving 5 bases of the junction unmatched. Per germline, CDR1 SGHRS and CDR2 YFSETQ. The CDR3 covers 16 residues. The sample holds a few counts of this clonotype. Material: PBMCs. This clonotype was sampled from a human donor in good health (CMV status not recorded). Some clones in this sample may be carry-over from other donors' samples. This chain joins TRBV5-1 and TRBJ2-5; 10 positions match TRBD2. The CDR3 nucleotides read TGCGCCAGCAGCTTGGGACTAGCGGGCCTCGAAGAGACCCAGTACTTC. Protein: CASSLGLAGLEETQYF.